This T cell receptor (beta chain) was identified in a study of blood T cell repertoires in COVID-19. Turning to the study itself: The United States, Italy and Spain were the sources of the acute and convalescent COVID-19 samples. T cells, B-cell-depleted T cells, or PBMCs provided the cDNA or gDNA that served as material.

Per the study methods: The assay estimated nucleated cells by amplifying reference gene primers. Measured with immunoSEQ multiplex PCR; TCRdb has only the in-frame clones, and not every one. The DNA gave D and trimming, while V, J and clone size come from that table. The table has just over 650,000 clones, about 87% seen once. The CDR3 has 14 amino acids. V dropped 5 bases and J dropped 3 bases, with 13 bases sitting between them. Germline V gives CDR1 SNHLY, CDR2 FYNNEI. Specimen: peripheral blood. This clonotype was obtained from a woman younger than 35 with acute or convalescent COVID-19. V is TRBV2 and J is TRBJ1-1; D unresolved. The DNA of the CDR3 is TGTGCCAGCAGTCTCCGTTGGGCCGACACTGAAGCTTTCTTT. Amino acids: CASSLRWADTEAFF.